A selection of T cell receptor beta chains follows, all from one sample in a study of beta chain features in type 1 diabetes. This table comes from immunoSEQ multiplex PCR, and its TCRdb copy is limited to in-frame clones, with some not included. The sample lists 150,000 to 200,000 clones; roughly 9% were seen once. Sequencing was carried out using central memory CD4+ T cells from blood. These TCRs come from a woman in her twenties or thirties with type 1 diabetes. Each CDR3 is given without its conserved first and last residue.

length	V	J	CDR3
11	TRBV5-6	TRBJ2-1	ASSPASGSTQF
13	TRBV18	TRBJ1-2	ASSPSQAVTYGYT
14	TRBV6-5	TRBJ2-7	ASSYSMTGGAYEQY
11	TRBV7-9	TRBJ1-4	ASRGTEAEKLF
15	TRBV11-2	TRBJ1-2	ASSEGTGGLPNYGYT
13	TRBV6-1	TRBJ1-1	ASSDRTGVGTEAF
11	TRBV6-5	TRBJ2-3	ASSYPGTDTQY
12	TRBV7-9	TRBJ2-3	ASSLVRSPYTQY
14	TRBV30	TRBJ2-6	ASHLLSGSGANVLT
12	TRBV5-1	TRBJ1-2	ASRLDRGVYGYT
11	TRBV5-1	TRBJ2-1	ASSADRGGEQF
14	TRBV11-2	TRBJ2-1	ASSPLRGGRWNEQF
12	TRBV28	TRBJ2-1	ASTVFPDNNEQF
12	TRBV4-1	TRBJ2-7	ASSQDLTGAALY
12	TRBV28	TRBJ1-2	ASSPGEPNYGYT
13	TRBV28	TRBJ2-5	ASSLLQGARETQY
14	TRBV19	TRBJ2-5	ASSIDNGAGGETQY
13	TRBV2	TRBJ2-1	ASSGQGGSYNEQF
11	TRBV7-2	TRBJ1-1	ASLGQMNTEAF
12	TRBV5-1	TRBJ1-2	ASSLGDRNYGYT
10	TRBV7-9	TRBJ2-7	ASSLIGYEQY
12	TRBV29-1	TRBJ2-5	SAPIGLVQETQY
13	TRBV9	TRBJ1-1	ASSVVAGMNTEAF
12	TRBV6-1	TRBJ2-5	ASSEFLAGATQY
15	TRBV7-2	TRBJ1-5	ASSPWTGGYSNQPQH
12	TRBV9	TRBJ1-5	ASSVGAGNQPQH
11	TRBV7-2	TRBJ2-7	ASSLRGSYEQY
11	TRBV27	TRBJ1-2	ASSSTGNYGYT
13	TRBV7-2	TRBJ2-1	ASSFKAGGGNEQF
12	TRBV6-5	TRBJ1-1	ASSSAVSNTEAF
11	TRBV29-1	TRBJ2-2	SVRTAGTGELF